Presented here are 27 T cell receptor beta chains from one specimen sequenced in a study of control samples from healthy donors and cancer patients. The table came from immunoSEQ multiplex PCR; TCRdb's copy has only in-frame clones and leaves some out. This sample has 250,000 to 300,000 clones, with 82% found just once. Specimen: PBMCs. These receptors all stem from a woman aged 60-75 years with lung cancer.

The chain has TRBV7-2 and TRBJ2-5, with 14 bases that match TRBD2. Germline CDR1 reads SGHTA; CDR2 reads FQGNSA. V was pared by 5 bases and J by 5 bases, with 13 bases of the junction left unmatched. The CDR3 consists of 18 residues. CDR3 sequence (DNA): TGTGCCAGCAGCCCATCCCCGGGACTAGCGGGAGAGTTTGAGACCCAGTACTTC. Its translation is CASSPSPGLAGEFETQYF.

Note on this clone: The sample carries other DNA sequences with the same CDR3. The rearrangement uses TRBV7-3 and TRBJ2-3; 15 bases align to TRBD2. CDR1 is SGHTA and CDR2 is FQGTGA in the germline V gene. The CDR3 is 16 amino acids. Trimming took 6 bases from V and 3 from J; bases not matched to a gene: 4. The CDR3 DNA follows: TGTGCCAGCAGTCAGGGACTAGCGGGGGGTACAGATACGCAGTATTTT. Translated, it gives CASSQGLAGGTDTQYF.

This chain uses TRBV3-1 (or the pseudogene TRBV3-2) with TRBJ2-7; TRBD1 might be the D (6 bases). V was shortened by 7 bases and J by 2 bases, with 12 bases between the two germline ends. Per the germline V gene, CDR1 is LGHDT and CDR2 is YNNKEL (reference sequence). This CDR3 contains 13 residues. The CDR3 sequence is CASKNEGAYEQYF. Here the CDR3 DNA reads TGTGCCAGCAAAAACGAGGGGGCCTACGAGCAGTACTTC.

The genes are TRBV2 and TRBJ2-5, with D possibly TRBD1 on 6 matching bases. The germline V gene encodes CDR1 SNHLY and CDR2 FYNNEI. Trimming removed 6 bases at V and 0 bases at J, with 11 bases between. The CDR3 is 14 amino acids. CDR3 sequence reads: CASRLGQNQETQYF. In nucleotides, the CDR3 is TGTGCCAGCAGGCTCGGACAGAACCAAGAGACCCAGTACTTC. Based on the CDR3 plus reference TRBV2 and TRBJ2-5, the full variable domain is EPEVTQTPSHQVTQMGQEVILRCVPISNHLYFYWYRQILGQKVEFLVSFYNNEISEKSEIFDDQFSVERPDGSNFTLKIRSTKLEDSAMYFCASRLGQNQETQYFGPGTRLLVL.

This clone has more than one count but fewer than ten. CDR3 coding DNA: TGTGCCAGCATGGGGGTCACTGAAGCTTTCTTT. Protein: CASMGVTEAFF. The V call is TRBV25-1, the J call TRBJ1-1, with D tentatively TRBD1 (5 bases). Trimming removed 7 bases from V and 4 bases from J, with 7 bases in between. This CDR3 has 11 amino acids. Germline V gene sequence: CDR1 MGHDK, CDR2 SYGVNS. Full variable domain (outside the CDR3, taken from reference TRBV25-1 and TRBJ1-1): EADIYQTPRYLVIGTGKKITLECSQTMGHDKMYWYQQDPGMELHLIHYSYGVNSTEKGDLSSESTVSRIRTEHFPLTLESARPSHTSQYLCASMGVTEAFFGQGTRLTVV.

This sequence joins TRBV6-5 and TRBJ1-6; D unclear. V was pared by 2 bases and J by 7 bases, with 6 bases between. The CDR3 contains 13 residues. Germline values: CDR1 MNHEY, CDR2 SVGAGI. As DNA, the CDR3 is TGTGCCAGCAGTTACGATGGAAATTCACCCCTCCACTTT. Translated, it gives CASSYDGNSPLHF.

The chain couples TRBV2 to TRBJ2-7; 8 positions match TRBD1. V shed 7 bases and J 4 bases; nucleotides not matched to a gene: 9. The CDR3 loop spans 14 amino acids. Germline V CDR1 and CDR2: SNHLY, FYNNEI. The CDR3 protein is CASNSGGLVYEQYF. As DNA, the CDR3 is TGTGCCAGCAATTCAGGGGGCCTTGTTTACGAGCAGTACTTC.

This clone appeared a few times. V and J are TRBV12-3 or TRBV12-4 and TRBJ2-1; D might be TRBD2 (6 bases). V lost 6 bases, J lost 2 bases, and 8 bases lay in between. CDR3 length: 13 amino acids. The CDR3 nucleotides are TGTGCCAGCAGACTAGCAACCTACAATGAGCAGTTCTTC. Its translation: CASRLATYNEQFF.

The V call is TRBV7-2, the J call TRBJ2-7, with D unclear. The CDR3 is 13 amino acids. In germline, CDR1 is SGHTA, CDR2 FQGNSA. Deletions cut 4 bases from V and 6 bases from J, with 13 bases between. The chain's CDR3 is CASSSRGMSEQYF. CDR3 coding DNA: TGTGCCAGCAGCTCGAGAGGCATGAGCGAGCAGTACTTC.

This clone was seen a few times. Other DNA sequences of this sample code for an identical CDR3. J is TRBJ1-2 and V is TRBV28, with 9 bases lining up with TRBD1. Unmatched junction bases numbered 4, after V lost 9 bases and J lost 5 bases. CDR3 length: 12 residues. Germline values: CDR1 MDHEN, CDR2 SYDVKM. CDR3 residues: CARWDRVYGYTF. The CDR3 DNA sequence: TGTGCCAGGTGGGACAGGGTATATGGCTACACCTTC.

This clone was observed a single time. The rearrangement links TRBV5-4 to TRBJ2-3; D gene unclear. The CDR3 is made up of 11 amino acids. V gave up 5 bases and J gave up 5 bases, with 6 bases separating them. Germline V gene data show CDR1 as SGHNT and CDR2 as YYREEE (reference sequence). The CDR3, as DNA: TGTGCCAGCAGTATTAGAGATACGCAGTATTTT. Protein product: CASSIRDTQYF.

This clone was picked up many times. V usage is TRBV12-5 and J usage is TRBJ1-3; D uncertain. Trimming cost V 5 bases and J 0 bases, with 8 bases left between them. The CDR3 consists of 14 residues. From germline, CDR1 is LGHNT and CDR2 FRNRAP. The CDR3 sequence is CASGLGVSGNTIYF. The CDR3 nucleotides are TGTGCTAGTGGTCTGGGAGTCTCTGGAAACACCATATATTTT.

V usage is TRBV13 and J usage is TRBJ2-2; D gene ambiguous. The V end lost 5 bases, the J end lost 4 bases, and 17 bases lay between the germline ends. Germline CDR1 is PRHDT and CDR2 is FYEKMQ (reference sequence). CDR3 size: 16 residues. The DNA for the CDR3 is TGTGCCAGCAGCCCTCGGCTCGAGGAGAGCACCGGGGAGCTGTTTTTT. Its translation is CASSPRLEESTGELFF. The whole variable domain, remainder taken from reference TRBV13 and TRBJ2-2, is AAGVIQSPRHLIKEKRETATLKCYPIPRHDTVYWYQQGPGQDPQFLISFYEKMQSDKGSIPDRFSAQQFSDYHSELNMSSLELGDSALYFCASSPRLEESTGELFFGEGSRLTVL.

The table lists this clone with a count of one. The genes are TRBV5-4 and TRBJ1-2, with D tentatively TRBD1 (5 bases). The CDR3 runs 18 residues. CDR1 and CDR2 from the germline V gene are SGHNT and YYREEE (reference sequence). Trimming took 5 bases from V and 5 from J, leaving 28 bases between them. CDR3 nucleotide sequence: TGTGCCAGCAGACCCCCCCCCGGGACTCGCGGATCCGGGTATGGCTACACCTTC. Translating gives CASRPPPGTRGSGYGYTF.

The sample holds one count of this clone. DNA of the CDR3: TGTGCCAGCAGCTTAGAAGCCGTGACAGGGGGCGGAAAGACCCAGTACTTC. Protein product: CASSLEAVTGGGKTQYF. This rearrangement joins TRBV11-2 to TRBJ2-5; TRBD1 matches at 10 bases. After removal of 0 bases from V and 6 bases from J, the junction contained 10 bases not matched to a gene. CDR1 is SGHAT and CDR2 is FQNNGV in the germline V gene. This CDR3 region has 17 residues.

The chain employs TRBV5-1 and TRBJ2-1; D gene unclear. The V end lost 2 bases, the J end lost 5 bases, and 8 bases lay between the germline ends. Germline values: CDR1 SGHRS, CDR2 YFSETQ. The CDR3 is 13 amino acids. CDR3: CASSFGKDNEQFF. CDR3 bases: TGCGCCAGCAGCTTTGGAAAGGACAATGAGCAGTTCTTC.

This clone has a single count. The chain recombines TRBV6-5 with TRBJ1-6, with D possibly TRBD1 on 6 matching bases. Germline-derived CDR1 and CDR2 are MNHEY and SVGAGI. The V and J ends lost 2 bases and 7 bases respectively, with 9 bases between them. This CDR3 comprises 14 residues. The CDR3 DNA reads TGTGCCAGCAGTTACGCAGGGGCGAATTCACCCCTCCACTTT. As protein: CASSYAGANSPLHF.

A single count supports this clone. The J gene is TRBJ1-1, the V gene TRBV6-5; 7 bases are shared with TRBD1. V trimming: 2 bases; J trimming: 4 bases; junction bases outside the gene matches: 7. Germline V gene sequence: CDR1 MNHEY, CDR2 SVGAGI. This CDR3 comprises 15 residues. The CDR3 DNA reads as TGTGCCAGCAGTTACCCCGGACAGGAATTCACTGAAGCTTTCTTT. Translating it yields CASSYPGQEFTEAFF.

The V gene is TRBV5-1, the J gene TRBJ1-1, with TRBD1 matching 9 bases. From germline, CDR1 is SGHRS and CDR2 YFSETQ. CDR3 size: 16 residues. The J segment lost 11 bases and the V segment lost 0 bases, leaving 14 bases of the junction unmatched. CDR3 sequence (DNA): TGCGCCAGCAGCTTGGTCGTGGGGACAGGGTTAGAGGGGGCTTTCTTT. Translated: CASSLVVGTGLEGAFF.

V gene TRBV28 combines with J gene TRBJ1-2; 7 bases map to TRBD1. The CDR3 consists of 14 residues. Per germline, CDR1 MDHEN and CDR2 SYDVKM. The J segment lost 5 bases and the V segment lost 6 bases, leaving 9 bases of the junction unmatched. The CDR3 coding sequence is TGTGCCAGCAGCCAAGGGACAGTCCTTTATGGCTACACCTTC. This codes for CASSQGTVLYGYTF.

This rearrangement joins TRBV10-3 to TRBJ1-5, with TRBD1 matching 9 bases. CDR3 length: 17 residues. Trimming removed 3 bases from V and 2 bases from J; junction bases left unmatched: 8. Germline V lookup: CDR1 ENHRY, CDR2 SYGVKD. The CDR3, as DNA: TGTGCCATCAGTGATCCGGACAGGGGCGGCCGCAATCAGCCCCAGCATTTT. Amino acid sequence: CAISDPDRGGRNQPQHF.

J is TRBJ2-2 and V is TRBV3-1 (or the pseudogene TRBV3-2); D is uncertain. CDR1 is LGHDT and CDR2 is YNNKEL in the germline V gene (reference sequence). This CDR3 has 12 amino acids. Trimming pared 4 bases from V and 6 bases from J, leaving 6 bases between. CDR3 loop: CASSPYPGELFF. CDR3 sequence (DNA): TGTGCCAGCAGCCCGTATCCCGGGGAGCTGTTTTTT.

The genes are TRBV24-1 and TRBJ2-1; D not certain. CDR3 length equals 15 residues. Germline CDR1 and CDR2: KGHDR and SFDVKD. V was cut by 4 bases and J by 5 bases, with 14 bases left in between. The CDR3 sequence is CATSEGRSVNNEQFF. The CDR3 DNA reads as TGTGCCACCAGTGAAGGACGGTCTGTCAACAATGAGCAGTTCTTC.

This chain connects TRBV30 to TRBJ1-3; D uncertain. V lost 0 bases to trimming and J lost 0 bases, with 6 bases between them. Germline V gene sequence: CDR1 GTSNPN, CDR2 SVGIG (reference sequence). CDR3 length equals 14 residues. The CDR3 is CAWSVGHSGNTIYF. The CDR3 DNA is TGTGCCTGGAGTGTCGGCCACTCTGGAAACACCATATATTTT.

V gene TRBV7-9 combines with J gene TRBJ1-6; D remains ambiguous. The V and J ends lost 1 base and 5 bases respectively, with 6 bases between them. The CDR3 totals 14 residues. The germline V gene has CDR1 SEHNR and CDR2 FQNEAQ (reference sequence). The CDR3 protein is CASSLGDNNSPLHF. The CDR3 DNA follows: TGTGCCAGCAGCTTAGGAGATAATAATTCACCCCTCCACTTT.

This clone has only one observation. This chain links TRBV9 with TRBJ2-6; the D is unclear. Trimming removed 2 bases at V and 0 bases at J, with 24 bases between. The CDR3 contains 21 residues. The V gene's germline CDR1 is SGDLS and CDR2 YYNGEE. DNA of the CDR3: TGTGCCAGCAGCGTGCTACCTCAGATTGGCCTGTGGGGCTCTGGGGCCAACGTCCTGACTTTC. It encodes CASSVLPQIGLWGSGANVLTF.

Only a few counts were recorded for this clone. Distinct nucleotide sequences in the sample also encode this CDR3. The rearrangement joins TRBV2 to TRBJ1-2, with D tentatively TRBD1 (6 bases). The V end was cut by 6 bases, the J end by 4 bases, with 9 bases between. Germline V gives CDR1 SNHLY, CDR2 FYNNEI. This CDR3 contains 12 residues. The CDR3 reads CASSQDSYGYTF. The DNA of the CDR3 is TGTGCCAGCAGCCAGGACAGCTATGGCTACACCTTC.